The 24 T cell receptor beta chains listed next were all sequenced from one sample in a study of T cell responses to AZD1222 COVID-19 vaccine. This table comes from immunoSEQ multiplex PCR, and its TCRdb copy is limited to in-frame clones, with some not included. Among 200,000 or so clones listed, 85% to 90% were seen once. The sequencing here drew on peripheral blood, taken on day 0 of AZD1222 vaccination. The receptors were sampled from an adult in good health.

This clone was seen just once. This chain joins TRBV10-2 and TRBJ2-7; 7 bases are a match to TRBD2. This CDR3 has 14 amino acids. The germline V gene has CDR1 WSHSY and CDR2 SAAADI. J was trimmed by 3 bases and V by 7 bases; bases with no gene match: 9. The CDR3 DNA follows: TGCGCCAGCATTGGGGTAGCGGGCGGCTACGAGCAGTACTTC. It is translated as CASIGVAGGYEQYF.

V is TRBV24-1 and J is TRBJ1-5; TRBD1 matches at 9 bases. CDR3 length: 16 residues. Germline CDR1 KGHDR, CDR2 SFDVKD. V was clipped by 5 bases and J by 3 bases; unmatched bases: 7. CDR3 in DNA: TGTGCCACCAGTGCCTCGGGACAGGGAGTCAATCAGCCCCAGCATTTT. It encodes CATSASGQGVNQPQHF.

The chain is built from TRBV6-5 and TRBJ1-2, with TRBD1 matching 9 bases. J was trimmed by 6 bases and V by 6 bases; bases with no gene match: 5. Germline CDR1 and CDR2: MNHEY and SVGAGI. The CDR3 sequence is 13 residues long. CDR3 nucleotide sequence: TGTGCCAGCAGACGCGGGACAGGGAATGGCTACACCTTC. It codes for CASRRGTGNGYTF.

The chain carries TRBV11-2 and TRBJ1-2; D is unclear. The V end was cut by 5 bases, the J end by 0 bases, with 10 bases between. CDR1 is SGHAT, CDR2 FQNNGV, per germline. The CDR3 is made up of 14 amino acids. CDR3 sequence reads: CASSTVRTNYGYTF. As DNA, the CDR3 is TGTGCCAGCAGCACTGTCCGGACTAACTATGGCTACACCTTC.

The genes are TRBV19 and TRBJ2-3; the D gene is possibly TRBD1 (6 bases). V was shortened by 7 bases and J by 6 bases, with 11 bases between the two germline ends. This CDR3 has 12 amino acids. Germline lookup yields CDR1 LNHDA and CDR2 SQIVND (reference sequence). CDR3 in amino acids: CASTGVQDTQYF. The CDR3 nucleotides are TGTGCCAGTACAGGGGTTCAGGATACGCAGTATTTT.

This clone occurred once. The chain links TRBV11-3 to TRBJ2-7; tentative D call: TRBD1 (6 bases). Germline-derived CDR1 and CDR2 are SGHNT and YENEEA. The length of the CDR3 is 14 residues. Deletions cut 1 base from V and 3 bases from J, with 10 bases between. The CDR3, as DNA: TGTGCCAGCAGCTTAGGAGGACAGAGCTACGAGCAGTACTTC. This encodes CASSLGGQSYEQYF.

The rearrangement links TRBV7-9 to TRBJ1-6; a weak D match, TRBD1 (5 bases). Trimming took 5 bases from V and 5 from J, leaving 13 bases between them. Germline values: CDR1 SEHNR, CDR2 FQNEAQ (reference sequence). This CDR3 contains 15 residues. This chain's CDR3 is CASSIRQIHNSPLHF. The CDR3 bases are TGTGCCAGCAGCATCCGACAGATCCATAATTCACCCCTCCACTTT. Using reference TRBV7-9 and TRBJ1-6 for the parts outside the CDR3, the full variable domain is DTGVSQNPRHKITKRGQNVTFRCDPISEHNRLYWYRQTLGQGPEFLTYFQNEAQLEKSRLLSDRFSAERPKGSFSTLEIQRTEQGDSAMYLCASSIRQIHNSPLHFGNGTRLTVT.

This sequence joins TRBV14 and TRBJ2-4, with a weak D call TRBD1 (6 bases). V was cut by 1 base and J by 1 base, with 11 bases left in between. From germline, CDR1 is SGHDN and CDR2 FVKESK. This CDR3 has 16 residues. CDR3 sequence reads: CASSQAWDIAKNIQYF. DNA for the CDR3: TGTGCCAGCAGCCAAGCGTGGGACATTGCCAAAAACATTCAGTACTTC.

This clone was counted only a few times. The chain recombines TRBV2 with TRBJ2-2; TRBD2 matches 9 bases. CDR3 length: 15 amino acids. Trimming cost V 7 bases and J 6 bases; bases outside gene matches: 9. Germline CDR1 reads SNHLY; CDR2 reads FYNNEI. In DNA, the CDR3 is TGTGCCAGCATAGCTAGCGGGGCGGCAGCCGGGGAGCTGTTTTTT. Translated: CASIASGAAAGELFF.

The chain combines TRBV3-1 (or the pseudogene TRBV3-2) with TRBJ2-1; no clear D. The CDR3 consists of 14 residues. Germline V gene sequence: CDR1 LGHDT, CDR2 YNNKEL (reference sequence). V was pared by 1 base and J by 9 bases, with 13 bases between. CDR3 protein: CASSQGARHGEQFF. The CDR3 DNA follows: TGTGCCAGCAGCCAAGGGGCTAGGCATGGTGAGCAGTTCTTC.

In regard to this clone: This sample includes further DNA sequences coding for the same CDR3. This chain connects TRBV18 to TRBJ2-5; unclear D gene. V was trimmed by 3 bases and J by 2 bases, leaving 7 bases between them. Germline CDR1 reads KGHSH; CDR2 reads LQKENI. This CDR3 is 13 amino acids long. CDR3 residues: CASSPPGQETQYF. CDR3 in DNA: TGTGCCAGCTCACCCCCCGGGCAAGAGACCCAGTACTTC.

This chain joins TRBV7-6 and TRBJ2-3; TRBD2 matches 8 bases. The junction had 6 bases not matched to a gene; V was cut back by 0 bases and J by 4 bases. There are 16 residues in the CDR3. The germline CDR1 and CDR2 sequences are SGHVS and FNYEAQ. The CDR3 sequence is CASSLAIGSGADTQYF. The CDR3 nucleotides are TGTGCCAGCAGCTTAGCAATCGGTAGCGGGGCAGATACGCAGTATTTT.

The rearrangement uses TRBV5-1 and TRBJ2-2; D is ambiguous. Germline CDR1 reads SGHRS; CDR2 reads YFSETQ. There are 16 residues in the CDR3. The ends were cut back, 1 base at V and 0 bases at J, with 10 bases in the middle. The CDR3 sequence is CASSLSPVANTGELFF. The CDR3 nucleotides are TGCGCCAGCAGCTTGTCGCCAGTGGCGAACACCGGGGAGCTGTTTTTT.

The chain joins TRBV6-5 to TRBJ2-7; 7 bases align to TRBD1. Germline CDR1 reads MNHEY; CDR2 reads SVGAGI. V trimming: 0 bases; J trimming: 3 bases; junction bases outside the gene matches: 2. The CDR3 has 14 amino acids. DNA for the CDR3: TGTGCCAGCAGTTACTCGCAGGGGGTCTACGAGCAGTACTTC. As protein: CASSYSQGVYEQYF.

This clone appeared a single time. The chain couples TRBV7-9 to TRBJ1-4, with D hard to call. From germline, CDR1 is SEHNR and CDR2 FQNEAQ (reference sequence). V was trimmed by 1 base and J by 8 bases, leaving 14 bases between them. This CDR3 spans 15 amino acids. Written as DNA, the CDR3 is TGTGCCAGCAGCTTAGATAGCGGGGTGGTAGAAAAACTGTTTTTT. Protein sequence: CASSLDSGVVEKLFF.

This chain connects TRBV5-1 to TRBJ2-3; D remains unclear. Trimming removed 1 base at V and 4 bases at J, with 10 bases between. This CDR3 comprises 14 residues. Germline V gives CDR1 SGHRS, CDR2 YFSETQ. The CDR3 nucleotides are TGCGCCAGCAGCTTGCTCTCCGTTGCAGATACGCAGTATTTT. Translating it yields CASSLLSVADTQYF.

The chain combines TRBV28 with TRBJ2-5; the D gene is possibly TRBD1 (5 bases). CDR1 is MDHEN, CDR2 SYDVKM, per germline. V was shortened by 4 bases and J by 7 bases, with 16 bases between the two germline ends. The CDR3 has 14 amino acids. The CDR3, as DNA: TGTGCCAGCAGTTCCACGCGTCAGGGTCCGACCCAGTACTTC. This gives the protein CASSSTRQGPTQYF.

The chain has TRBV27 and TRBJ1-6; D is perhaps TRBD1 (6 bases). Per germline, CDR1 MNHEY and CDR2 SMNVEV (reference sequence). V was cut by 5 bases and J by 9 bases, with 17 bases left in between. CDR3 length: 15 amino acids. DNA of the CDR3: TGTGCCAGCAGTCGGGGGGGCAGGTCGGTTTCACCCCTCCACTTT. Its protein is CASSRGGRSVSPLHF.

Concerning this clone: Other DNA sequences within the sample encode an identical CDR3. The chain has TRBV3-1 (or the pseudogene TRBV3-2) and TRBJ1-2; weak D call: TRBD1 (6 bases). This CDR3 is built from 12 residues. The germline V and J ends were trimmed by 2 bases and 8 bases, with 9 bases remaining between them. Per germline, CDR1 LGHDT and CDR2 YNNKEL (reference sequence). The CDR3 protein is CASSQQGNGYTF. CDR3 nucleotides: TGTGCCAGCAGCCAACAGGGGAACGGCTACACCTTC.

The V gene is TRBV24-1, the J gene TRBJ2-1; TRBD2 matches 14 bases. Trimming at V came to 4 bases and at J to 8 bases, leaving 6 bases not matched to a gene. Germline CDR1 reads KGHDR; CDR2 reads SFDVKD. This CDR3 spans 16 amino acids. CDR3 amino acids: CATSDPGLAGADEQFF. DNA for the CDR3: TGTGCCACCAGTGACCCGGGACTAGCGGGAGCGGATGAGCAGTTCTTC.

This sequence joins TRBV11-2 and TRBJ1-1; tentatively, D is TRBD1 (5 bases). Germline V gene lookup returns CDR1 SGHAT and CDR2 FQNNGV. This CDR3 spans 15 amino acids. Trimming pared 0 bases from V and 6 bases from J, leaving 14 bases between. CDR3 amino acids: CASSLDWARGPEAFF. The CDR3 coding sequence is TGTGCCAGCAGCTTAGATTGGGCCCGGGGCCCTGAAGCTTTCTTT.

CDR3 sequence: CASSSNIGSEAFF. CDR3 coding DNA: TGTGCCAGCAGCTCCAATATCGGTTCTGAAGCTTTCTTT. The V gene is TRBV7-9, the J gene TRBJ1-1, with D unclear. Germline V gene data show CDR1 as SEHNR and CDR2 as FQNEAQ (reference sequence). With 4 bases removed from V and 6 bases from J, the gap between germline ends came to 12 bases. This CDR3 is built from 13 residues.

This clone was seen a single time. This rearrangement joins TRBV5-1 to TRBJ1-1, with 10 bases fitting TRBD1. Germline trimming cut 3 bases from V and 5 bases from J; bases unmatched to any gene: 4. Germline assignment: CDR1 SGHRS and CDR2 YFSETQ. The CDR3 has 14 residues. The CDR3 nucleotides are TGCGCCAGCAGCTCCGGGACAGGGGTGACTGAAGCTTTCTTT. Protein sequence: CASSSGTGVTEAFF.

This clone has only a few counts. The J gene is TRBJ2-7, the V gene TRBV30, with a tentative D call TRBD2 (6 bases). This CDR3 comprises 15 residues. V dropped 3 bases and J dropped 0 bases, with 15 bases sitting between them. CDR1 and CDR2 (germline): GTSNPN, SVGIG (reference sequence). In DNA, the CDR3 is TGTGCCTGGAGACGGCGGGGACCCCGCTCCTACGAGCAGTACTTC. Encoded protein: CAWRRRGPRSYEQYF.